The clone carrying this T cell receptor (beta chain) was picked up a small number of times. Via MiXCR, TCRdb re-called the 5' RACE reads, giving one row per CDR3 protein. The table shows nearly 550,000 distinct CDR3 sequences, with roughly a fifth occurring only once. These data originate in a study of T cells after yellow fever vaccination. The CDR3 is 12 residues long. V lost 4 bases and J lost 2, with 7 bases in between. The germline gives CDR1 SQVTM, CDR2 ANQGSEA. The rearrangement joins TRBV29-1 to TRBJ2-3, with D possibly being TRBD1 or TRBD2 (5 bases each). The sequence derives from a man in his thirties or forties who received the YFV17D yellow fever vaccine. The source material was PBMCs, sampled 15 days after the yellow fever booster vaccination. The CDR3 region has the DNA TGCAGCGTTGGAGGGGACACAGATACGCAGTATTTT. As protein: CSVGGDTDTQYF.